This is a list of T cell receptor beta chains from one sample in a study of Ad26.COV2.S vaccination and SARS-CoV-2 variants. Using immunoSEQ multiplex PCR, the repertoire was profiled, and TCRdb retains in-frame clones only, with some absent. Of about 480,000 clones in the sample, around nine tenths were seen once. The sequencing here drew on peripheral blood, taken in a trial of Ad26.COV2.S vaccine versus placebo. These receptors all stem from a person aged 18-65 years who received the Ad26.COV2.S COVID-19 vaccine or a placebo. Each CDR3 is given with its conserved first and last residue. The order of the fields is clone size, V gene, D gene, J gene, CDR3 DNA, CDR3 protein. The D gene is left open where the match is weak. The size entry is marked missing in some rows and otherwise reads once, few, many or a size class.

clone size: -
V gene: TRBV7-9
D gene: TRBD2
J gene: TRBJ2-3
CDR3 DNA: TGTGCCAGCAGCGCGAGACTAGCGGGGACTAGCACAGATACGCAGTATTTT
CDR3 protein: CASSARLAGTSTDTQYF

clone size: -
V gene: TRBV30
D gene: -
J gene: TRBJ1-6
CDR3 DNA: TGTGCCTGGACGGGGGGATATAATTCACCCCTCCACTTT
CDR3 protein: CAWTGGYNSPLHF

clone size: -
V gene: TRBV30
D gene: -
J gene: TRBJ2-4
CDR3 DNA: TGTGCCTGGAGTGTCAAAGGGGATGTAAACATTCAGTACTTC
CDR3 protein: CAWSVKGDVNIQYF

clone size: -
V gene: TRBV27
D gene: -
J gene: TRBJ1-5
CDR3 DNA: TGTGCCAGCAGTTTGAGGGTAGACAATCAGCCCCAGCATTTT
CDR3 protein: CASSLRVDNQPQHF

clone size: -
V gene: TRBV7-9
D gene: -
J gene: TRBJ2-7
CDR3 DNA: TGTGCCAGCAGCTATGGGAGCTCCTACGAGCAGTACTTC
CDR3 protein: CASSYGSSYEQYF

clone size: -
V gene: TRBV6-4
D gene: -
J gene: TRBJ2-3
CDR3 DNA: TGTGCCAGCAGTGAAGGAACAGGGCGGGGGGATACGCAGTATTTT
CDR3 protein: CASSEGTGRGDTQYF

clone size: few
V gene: TRBV7-2
D gene: -
J gene: TRBJ2-7
CDR3 DNA: TGTGCCAGCAGCGCTCGTCCCCCGGGGCCGACGGGGGAGCAGTACTTC
CDR3 protein: CASSARPPGPTGEQYF

clone size: -
V gene: TRBV11-2
D gene: TRBD2
J gene: TRBJ2-3
CDR3 DNA: TGTGCCAGCAGCCCCGGGACTAGCGGGAAATCAGATACGCAGTATTTT
CDR3 protein: CASSPGTSGKSDTQYF

clone size: -
V gene: TRBV19
D gene: TRBD1
J gene: TRBJ2-2
CDR3 DNA: TGTGCCAGTAGCTGGCTGATGAAGGGGGCAGCTGGCACCGGGGAGCTGTTTTTT
CDR3 protein: CASSWLMKGAAGTGELFF

clone size: -
V gene: TRBV11-1
D gene: TRBD1
J gene: TRBJ2-7
CDR3 DNA: TGTGCCAGCAGCAGACCCGGGACAGGGTCGGAGCAGTACTTC
CDR3 protein: CASSRPGTGSEQYF

clone size: few
V gene: TRBV27
D gene: -
J gene: TRBJ2-7
CDR3 DNA: TGTGCCAGCAATGCCCAGGGTATGTTTGGTTCCTACGAGCAGTACTTC
CDR3 protein: CASNAQGMFGSYEQYF

clone size: once
V gene: TRBV19
D gene: -
J gene: TRBJ1-1
CDR3 DNA: TGTGCCAGTAGTACGTCCGGTGGGGACCTGGGGCCCACTGAAGCTTTCTTT
CDR3 protein: CASSTSGGDLGPTEAFF

clone size: -
V gene: TRBV28
D gene: -
J gene: TRBJ1-1
CDR3 DNA: TGTGCCAGCAGGGACCTGTTGGGGCAGGGCACTGAAGCTTTCTTT
CDR3 protein: CASRDLLGQGTEAFF